What follows are 14 T cell receptor beta chains derived from one specimen sequenced in a study of cytomegalovirus exposure and HLA in healthy donors. The PCR used 60 Vbeta and 13 Jbeta primers. Method: immunoSEQ multiplex PCR; TCRdb's copy keeps in-frame clones and lacks some. The table lists roughly 120,000 clones, 75% to 85% of them singletons. The source material was PBMCs. The receptors here all came from a female donor in good health and CMV-seropositive.

There are a few counts of this clone. This chain joins TRBV4-1 and TRBJ1-2, with D hard to call. The germline V gene encodes CDR1 MGHRA and CDR2 YSYEKL. The CDR3 is 14 amino acids. With 0 bases removed from V and 4 bases from J, the gap between germline ends came to 9 bases. The CDR3 is CASSQESVVYGYTF. The DNA of the CDR3 is TGCGCCAGCAGCCAAGAGTCCGTTGTCTATGGCTACACCTTC.

The rearrangement joins TRBV7-9 to TRBJ1-5; no definite D call. From germline, CDR1 is SEHNR and CDR2 FQNEAQ (reference sequence). Trimming took off 2 bases at V and 1 base at J, with 3 bases between the two ends. This CDR3 spans 13 amino acids. CDR3 in amino acids: CASSLLSNQPQHF. CDR3 coding DNA: TGTGCCAGCAGCTTACTCAGCAATCAGCCCCAGCATTTT.

The chain uses TRBV5-1 and TRBJ1-2; 7 nucleotides line up with TRBD1. The ends lost 1 base at V and 1 base at J; junction bases unmatched: 7. This CDR3 has 16 amino acids. Germline V gene data show CDR1 as SGHRS and CDR2 as YFSETQ. As DNA, the CDR3 is TGCGCCAGCAGCTTGTATCCGGGACAGAGTAACTATGGCTACACCTTC. The encoded protein is CASSLYPGQSNYGYTF.

This clone was detected only a few times. The chain has TRBV6-1 and TRBJ1-2; 7 nucleotides match TRBD1. Trimming took 4 bases from V and 4 from J; bases not matched to a gene: 6. The germline V gene has CDR1 MNHNS and CDR2 SASEGT. This CDR3 has 14 residues. CDR3 in amino acids: CASSVVAGGYGYTF. Here the CDR3 DNA reads TGTGCCAGCAGTGTTGTGGCAGGGGGCTATGGCTACACCTTC.

The chain has TRBV7-9 and TRBJ2-3, with TRBD1 identical over 9 bases. Germline trimming cut 5 bases from V and 4 bases from J; bases unmatched to any gene: 7. The CDR3 covers 15 residues. CDR1 is SEHNR and CDR2 is FQNEAQ in the germline V gene (reference sequence). CDR3 in amino acids: CASSPRDRAPDTQYF. CDR3 in DNA: TGTGCCAGCAGCCCCCGGGACAGGGCACCAGATACGCAGTATTTT.

The chain carries TRBV9 and TRBJ1-1; D may be TRBD1 (6 bases). This CDR3 contains 17 residues. V was trimmed by 3 bases and J by 1 base, leaving 19 bases between them. In germline, CDR1 is SGDLS, CDR2 YYNGEE. The CDR3 nucleotides read TGTGCCAGCAGCGCCGCCCAATCGGGGACAAAGAACACTGAAGCTTTCTTT. Translated, it gives CASSAAQSGTKNTEAFF.

There are a few counts of this clone. The chain joins TRBV30 to TRBJ1-6; D is unresolved. This CDR3 is built from 14 residues. CDR1 is GTSNPN and CDR2 is SVGIG in the germline V gene (reference sequence). With 7 bases removed from V and 0 bases from J, the gap between germline ends came to 10 bases. The CDR3 bases are TGTGCCTCGAAGCCTTCCTCCTATAATTCACCCCTCCACTTT. Translating gives CASKPSSYNSPLHF.

This clone was recorded a few times. The chain uses TRBV19 and TRBJ1-2, with D possibly being TRBD1 (6 bases). Looked up from germline, CDR1 is LNHDA and CDR2 is SQIVND (reference sequence). Trimming pared 10 bases from V and 10 bases from J, leaving 19 bases between. This CDR3 comprises 12 residues. The CDR3 sequence: CATRGSPRDYTF. CDR3 DNA sequence: TGTGCCACGAGGGGGTCCCCGAGGGACTACACCTTC.

The chain couples TRBV30 to TRBJ1-2; TRBD1 aligns across 9 bases. This CDR3 has 14 amino acids. Trimming at V came to 2 bases and at J to 8 bases, leaving 9 bases not matched to a gene. CDR1 and CDR2 (germline): GTSNPN, SVGIG (reference sequence). CDR3 protein: CAWSQSQGADGYTF. The CDR3 coding sequence is TGTGCCTGGAGTCAATCACAGGGGGCGGACGGCTACACCTTC.

This chain connects TRBV2 to TRBJ2-7, with TRBD2 matching over 13 bases. This CDR3 region has 14 residues. Germline-derived CDR1 and CDR2 are SNHLY and FYNNEI. With V trimmed by 4 bases and J by 7 bases, 4 bases remained unmatched. CDR3: CASSAGLAGVEQYF. The CDR3 coding sequence is TGTGCCAGCAGTGCCGGACTAGCGGGGGTTGAGCAGTACTTC.

This clone was counted between two and nine times. The V call is TRBV6-1, the J call TRBJ1-5, with 7 bases lining up with TRBD1. CDR3 length: 15 amino acids. CDR1 and CDR2 (germline): MNHNS, SASEGT. With V trimmed by 1 base and J by 4 bases, 4 bases remained unmatched. Here the CDR3 reads CASSEGQGWNQPQHF. The DNA for the CDR3 is TGTGCCAGCAGTGAAGGACAGGGCTGGAATCAGCCCCAGCATTTT.

The chain employs TRBV7-8 and TRBJ1-1; a weak D match, TRBD1 (6 bases). The CDR3 contains 13 residues. In germline, CDR1 is SGHVS, CDR2 FQNEAQ. V lost 7 bases, J lost 10 bases, and 19 bases lay in between. The DNA for the CDR3 is TGTGCCAGCACCCCCAGGGGAATTAAGGGAGCTTTCTTT. Translating it yields CASTPRGIKGAFF.

The rearrangement joins TRBV12-5 to TRBJ1-4, with 10 positions matching TRBD1. This CDR3 region has 18 residues. In germline, CDR1 is LGHNT, CDR2 FRNRAP. Trimming took 2 bases from V and 5 from J; bases not matched to a gene: 11. The CDR3 protein is CASGLPPGDRGLNEKLFF. The CDR3 nucleotides are TGTGCTAGTGGTTTGCCCCCCGGAGACAGGGGGCTAAATGAAAAACTGTTTTTT.

The V and J genes are TRBV9 and TRBJ2-7, with 11 bases matching TRBD1. CDR3 size: 16 residues. The germline V gene encodes CDR1 SGDLS and CDR2 YYNGEE. V gave up 4 bases and J gave up 3 bases; unmatched junction bases: 9. The CDR3 sequence is CASSNSPGQGVYEQYF. The CDR3 DNA follows: TGTGCCAGCAGCAATAGCCCGGGACAGGGGGTCTACGAGCAGTACTTC.